This TCR beta chain was sequenced in a study of cytomegalovirus exposure and HLA in healthy donors. At the level of the study: The approximately 120 validation repertoires matched the 500 to 750 first-cohort repertoires in platform, a later analysis reported. Study findings and constraints: Reports described diagnosis of cytomegalovirus status by the classifier as highly specific and sensitive.

Generated by immunoSEQ multiplex PCR, the TCRdb table keeps only in-frame clones and is missing some. This sample has roughly 130,000 clones, with nearly 90% found just once. With respect to this clone: Its cognate antigen is unknown.

This CDR3 spans 15 amino acids. Germline trimming cut 1 base from V and 4 bases from J; bases unmatched to any gene: 6. Germline V gene lookup returns CDR1 SGHAT and CDR2 FQNNGV. Sequenced: PBMCs. The genes are TRBV11-2 and TRBJ1-1, with 7 bases identical to TRBD1. The clonotype comes from a man aged 25-45 years in good health and CMV-seronegative. The CDR3 nucleotides are TGTGCCAGCAGCTTAGGGACAGGTGGGGGCACTGAAGCTTTCTTT. Translation gives CASSLGTGGGTEAFF.